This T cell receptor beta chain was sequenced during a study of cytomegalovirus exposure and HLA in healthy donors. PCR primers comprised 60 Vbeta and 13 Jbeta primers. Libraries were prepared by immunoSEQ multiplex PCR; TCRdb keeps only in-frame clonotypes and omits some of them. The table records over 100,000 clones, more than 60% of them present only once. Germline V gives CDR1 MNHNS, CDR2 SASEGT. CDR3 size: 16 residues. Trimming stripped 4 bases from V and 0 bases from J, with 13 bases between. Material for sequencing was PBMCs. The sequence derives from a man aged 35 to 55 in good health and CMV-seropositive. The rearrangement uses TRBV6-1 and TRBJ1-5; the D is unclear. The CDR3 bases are TGTGCCAGCAGTGCCTCCCCAGGTTATAGCAATCAGCCCCAGCATTTT. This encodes CASSASPGYSNQPQHF.